This entry lists 11 T cell receptor beta chains sequenced from one sample in a study of T cell responses to AZD1222 COVID-19 vaccine. Assay used: immunoSEQ multiplex PCR; TCRdb lists only in-frame clones, some missing. Found here are some 130,000 clones, about 94% of them singletons; the top ten hold about 0.91%. This material consisted of peripheral blood, taken on day 0 of AZD1222 vaccination. These receptors all come from an adult in good health.

This sequence joins TRBV7-6 and TRBJ1-5; D is perhaps TRBD1 (5 bases). CDR3 length equals 18 residues. Deletions cut 1 base from V and 0 bases from J, with 16 bases between. Germline V gene sequence: CDR1 SGHVS, CDR2 FNYEAQ. As DNA, the CDR3 is TGTGCCAGCAGCTTAGAGGTCAGGGTTCCTTTTAGCAATCAGCCCCAGCATTTT. This sequence encodes CASSLEVRVPFSNQPQHF.

The rearrangement uses TRBV19 and TRBJ2-7; unclear D gene. CDR1 is LNHDA and CDR2 is SQIVND in the germline V gene (reference sequence). The CDR3 has 13 residues. V was shortened by 1 base and J by 6 bases, with 10 bases between the two germline ends. The CDR3 loop reads CASSIGEGGEQYF. The CDR3 region has the DNA TGTGCCAGTAGTATAGGGGAAGGCGGCGAGCAGTACTTC.

The CDR3 nucleotides are TGTGCCAGCGGATGGGGGCAGGGGGCCGGCGAGCAGTACTTC. Protein: CASGWGQGAGEQYF. The chain joins TRBV7-8 to TRBJ2-7, with 8 bases that match TRBD1. The length of the CDR3 is 14 residues. With V trimmed by 8 bases and J by 6 bases, 12 bases remained unmatched. CDR1 is SGHVS and CDR2 is FQNEAQ in the germline V gene.

The chain is built from TRBV6-5 and TRBJ1-2; the match to TRBD1 covers 8 bases. Germline CDR1 reads MNHEY; CDR2 reads SVGAGI. CDR3 length: 14 amino acids. J was trimmed by 2 bases and V by 5 bases; bases with no gene match: 4. CDR3 bases: TGTGCCAGCAGTCGGGACAGGCGGAACTATGGCTACACCTTC. This gives the protein CASSRDRRNYGYTF.

The J gene is TRBJ2-3, the V gene TRBV25-1; TRBD1 matches 8 bases. Trimming removed 4 bases from V and 6 bases from J; junction bases left unmatched: 6. The CDR3 sequence is 14 residues long. Germline V CDR1 and CDR2: MGHDK, SYGVNS. In DNA, the CDR3 is TGTGCCAGCAGTGGACAGGGGAGTAGGGATACGCAGTATTTT. Translation gives CASSGQGSRDTQYF.

This chain links TRBV18 with TRBJ1-1, with D hard to call. The V end lost 1 base, the J end lost 4 bases, and 19 bases lay between the germline ends. This CDR3 is 17 amino acids long. Germline values: CDR1 KGHSH, CDR2 LQKENI. The CDR3 DNA reads as TGTGCCAGCTCACCACGGGAGGAGGGATATTGGGGCACTGAAGCTTTCTTT. As protein: CASSPREEGYWGTEAFF. Combining the CDR3 with reference TRBV18 and TRBJ1-1 gives the whole variable domain NAGVMQNPRHLVRRRGQEARLRCSPMKGHSHVYWYRQLPEEGLKFMVYLQKENIIDESGMPKERFSAEFPKEGPSILRIQQVVRGDSAAYFCASSPREEGYWGTEAFFGQGTRLTVV.

The CDR3 loop reads CASSPRAPTQYF. Here the CDR3 DNA reads TGTGCCAGCAGCCCCCGGGCCCCGACCCAGTACTTC. The chain carries TRBV7-8 and TRBJ2-5; D call uncertain. Deletions cut 5 bases from V and 7 bases from J, with 11 bases between. Germline CDR1 and CDR2: SGHVS and FQNEAQ. The CDR3 contains 12 residues.

V and J are TRBV6-5 and TRBJ2-2; maybe TRBD1 (5 bases). Trimming stripped 3 bases from V and 1 base from J, with 12 bases between. This CDR3 contains 16 residues. Germline values: CDR1 MNHEY, CDR2 SVGAGI. The CDR3 DNA sequence: TGTGCCAGCAGTTATGGGCTAGGGGTGAACACCGGGGAGCTGTTTTTT. It translates to CASSYGLGVNTGELFF.

This chain joins TRBV7-2 and TRBJ2-1; D remains unclear. Trimming stripped 2 bases from V and 5 bases from J, with 10 bases between. The CDR3 sequence is 14 residues long. Looked up from germline, CDR1 is SGHTA and CDR2 is FQGNSA. CDR3 residues: CASSLRRQHNEQFF. CDR3 nucleotides: TGTGCCAGCAGCTTAAGACGTCAGCACAATGAGCAGTTCTTC.

The chain has TRBV6-2 or TRBV6-3 and TRBJ1-2, with 7 nucleotides matching TRBD1. Germline trimming cut 4 bases from V and 8 bases from J; bases unmatched to any gene: 7. CDR1 is MNHEY, CDR2 SVGEGT, per germline. The CDR3 runs 13 residues. Here the CDR3 DNA reads TGTGCCAGCAGTTCGTCGACAGGGAGGGGCTACACCTTC. Translation gives CASSSSTGRGYTF.

The DNA for the CDR3 is TGTGCCAGCTCACCACCGGGAAGGGCGGCCCAGTACTTC. It yields the protein CASSPPGRAAQYF. The V gene is TRBV18, the J gene TRBJ2-5; no clear D. This CDR3 has 13 residues. Trimming took off 0 bases at V and 9 bases at J, with 11 bases between the two ends. In germline, CDR1 is KGHSH, CDR2 LQKENI.